This TCR beta chain was recorded in a study of tissue T cells after allogeneic stem cell transplantation (dated by TCRdb to between 2020 and 2023). Study-wide context: Every GVHD patient received a graft from a donor; a handful of grafts were unmodified and three were CD34-selected to deplete T cells. If a tissue had multiple samples, a pathologist reviewed H&E sections so that samples with histologically apparent lymphocytes got priority for sequencing. Using research autopsies of patients with and without GVHD, plus mouse models of GVHD, the study profiled TCR beta repertoires across many tissues. On the human side, the study was prospective and observational, with no blinding or randomization.

Libraries were constructed by the immunoSEQ multiplex PCR assay. TCRbeta CDR3 sequencing was done by Adaptive Biotechnologies at survey depth, reporting CDR3 sequences, V/J genes, productive frequency and template counts. TCR beta CDR3 regions were amplified from genomic DNA instead of RNA. Per the original workflow: Jensen-Shannon divergence was used to quantify pairwise repertoire overlap between tissues, with a value of 1 meaning complete divergence and a value of 0 meaning identical repertoires. Based on pairwise JSD values, tissues were grouped by single-linkage agglomerative hierarchical clustering, and the results were shown as dendrograms. GLIPH2 was run on all patient samples with simulation_depth 1000, kmer_min_depth 3, cdr3_length_cutoff 8, keeping groups with more than two unique CDR3s. A standardized tissue-overlap score was generated by extrapolating Jaccard GLIPH-group overlap across patients to a standard repertoire size of 1000 clones. Associations of diversity with clinical or experimental variables used linear mixed-effect models with tissue fixed effects and individual random effects. The clones in this table, taken by TCRdb from immuneACCESS, are in-frame only. Not every clone is retained; where verified, under half of the shortfall comes from an unresolved V gene, and the cause of the rest is unknown. Clone size and V and J calls were adopted from that table, with D and trimming inferred from the DNA. Present in this sample are just over 850 clones, 40% to 50% of which were seen just once. The ten most abundant clones make up almost 50% of the sample.

The time point label, as the study defines it: human tissue collected at research (rapid) autopsy. Over a roughly 3-year period, over 5 adult allo-HCT recipients with steroid-refractory GVHD were prospectively enrolled in a research-autopsy study. All GVHD patients had gastrointestinal GVHD and received several lines of GVHD-directed therapy; several also had skin involvement. After a median post-mortem interval of roughly 9.8 hours, autopsy tissues were collected, including GI sites from esophagus to rectum, liver, skin, and lymphoid organs such as spleen. Each autopsy specimen was cut in two, with one portion flash-frozen in liquid nitrogen and the remainder formalin-fixed, and the outer muscle layers of GI specimens were removed. To extract genomic DNA from frozen tissues, either the Mag-Bind Blood & Tissue DNA HDQ 96 Kit on a Chemagic 360 or the DNeasy Blood & Tissue Kit was used. Because of concern about red blood cell contamination, extracted DNA was further purified using the Genomic DNA Clean & Concentrator-25 kit.

Comment on this clone: What antigen it recognizes has not been identified. It has no much larger one-base neighbor in the sample; base qualities were not kept.

Spanning cysteine to phenylalanine, the CDR3 consists of 14 amino acids. Kept here is only the CDR3 DNA, which spans 42 bases and is read in frame from base 1. V loses 3 bases of germline sequence and J loses 1 base, and the interval between the two ends is 9 bases. CDR1 LGHDT and CDR2 YNNKEL are derived from the germline V gene (reference sequence). General conclusions and limits of the study: Few T cell clones were found to be shared across patients, but shared repertoire signatures across patients were revealed in a tissue-specific fashion by motif-based clustering. Within patients, how anatomically similar tissues were was a major factor shaping TCR repertoire composition, regardless of disease or transplant status. The patient cohort was small and varied clinically, and sampling depth was recognized as a limitation. Which tissue TCRs were alloreactive or antigen-specific was not determined in the study, and some of the clones might have been host cells that persisted. In both patients and mice, T cells from blood and spleen picked up only a limited part of the TCR repertoire that was detected in tissues.

The sequence was obtained from a female patient aged 35 to 75 with steroid-refractory graft-versus-host disease after an allogeneic stem cell transplant. Following transplantation, T cells from the graft donor may be among those present. The chain couples TRBV3-1 (or the pseudogene TRBV3-2) to TRBJ2-5; 6 matching bases give a weak D call of TRBD2. The material sequenced was kidney tissue, taken at autopsy. This receptor has the CDR3 CASSQRGGQETQYF. The DNA is as follows: TGTGCCAGCAGCCAGAGGGGAGGCCAAGAGACCCAGTACTTC.